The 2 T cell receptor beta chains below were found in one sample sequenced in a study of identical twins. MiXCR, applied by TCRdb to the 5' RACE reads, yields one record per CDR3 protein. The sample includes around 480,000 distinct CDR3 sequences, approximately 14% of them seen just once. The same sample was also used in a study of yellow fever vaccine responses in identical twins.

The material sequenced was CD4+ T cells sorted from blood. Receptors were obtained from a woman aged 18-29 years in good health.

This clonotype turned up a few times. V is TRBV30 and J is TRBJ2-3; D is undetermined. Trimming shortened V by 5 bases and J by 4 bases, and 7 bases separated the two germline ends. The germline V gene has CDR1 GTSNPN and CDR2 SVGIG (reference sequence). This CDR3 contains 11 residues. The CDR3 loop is CAWWAADTQYF. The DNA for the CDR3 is TGTGCCTGGTGGGCGGCAGATACGCAGTATTTT.

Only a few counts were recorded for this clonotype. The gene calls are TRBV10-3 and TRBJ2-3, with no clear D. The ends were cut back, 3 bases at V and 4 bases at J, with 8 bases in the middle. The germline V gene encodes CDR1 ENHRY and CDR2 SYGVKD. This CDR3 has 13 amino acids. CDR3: CAISEAGPDTQYF. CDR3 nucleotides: TGTGCCATCAGTGAAGCTGGCCCAGATACGCAGTATTTT.